This entry describes one T cell receptor (beta chain). Its antigen is not identified. CDR3 length: 12 residues. With 6 bases removed from V and 10 bases from J, the gap between germline ends came to 13 bases. This sample was included in a study of T cell responses to AZD1222 COVID-19 vaccine. General study points: Possibly, clonal diversity was underestimated; donors were largely white British and included more females. Compared with day 0, the breadth and depth of the Spike-specific TCR repertoire rose significantly after two doses of AZD1222. Seropositive AZD1222 recipients at baseline numbered only five or six. CD4 TCRs covered the whole spike, strongest at regions 160-218 and 743-854.

Assay: immunoSEQ multiplex PCR; the TCRdb copy retains only in-frame clones and omits some. The table records about 130,000 clones, roughly nine tenths of them present only once. The rearrangement links TRBV12-3 or TRBV12-4 to TRBJ2-1; D is uncertain. The starting material was peripheral blood, obtained 28 days after the second AZD1222 dose. The clonotype originates from an adult who received the AZD1222 COVID-19 vaccine. The CDR3 sequence: CASSPRRGEQFF. CDR3 nucleotide sequence: TGTGCCAGCAGCCCCCGACGAGGCGAGCAGTTCTTC.